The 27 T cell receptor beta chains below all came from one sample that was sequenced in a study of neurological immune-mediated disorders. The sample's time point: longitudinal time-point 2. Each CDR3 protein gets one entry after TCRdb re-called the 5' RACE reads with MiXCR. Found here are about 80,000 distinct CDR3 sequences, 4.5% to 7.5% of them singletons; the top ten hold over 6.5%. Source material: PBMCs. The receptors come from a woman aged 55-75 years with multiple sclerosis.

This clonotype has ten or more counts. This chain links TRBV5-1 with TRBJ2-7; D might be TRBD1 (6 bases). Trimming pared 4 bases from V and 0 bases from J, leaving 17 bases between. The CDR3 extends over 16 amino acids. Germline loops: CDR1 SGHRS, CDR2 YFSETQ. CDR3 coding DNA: TGCGCCAGCAGCAAGATAGGACAGCCAAGCTCCTACGAGCAGTACTTC. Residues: CASSKIGQPSSYEQYF.

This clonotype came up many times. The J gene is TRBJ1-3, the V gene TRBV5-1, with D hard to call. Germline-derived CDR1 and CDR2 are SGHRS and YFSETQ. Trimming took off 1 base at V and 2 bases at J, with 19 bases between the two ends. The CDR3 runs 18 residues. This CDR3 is CASSLTPTVTSAGNTIYF. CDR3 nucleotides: TGCGCCAGCAGCTTGACGCCGACCGTCACGTCGGCTGGAAACACCATATATTTT. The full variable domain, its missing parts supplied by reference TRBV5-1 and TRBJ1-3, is KAGVTQTPRYLIKTRGQQVTLSCSPISGHRSVSWYQQTPGQGLQFLFEYFSETQRNKGNFPGRFSGRQFSNSRSEMNVSTLELGDSALYLCASSLTPTVTSAGNTIYFGEGSWLTVV.

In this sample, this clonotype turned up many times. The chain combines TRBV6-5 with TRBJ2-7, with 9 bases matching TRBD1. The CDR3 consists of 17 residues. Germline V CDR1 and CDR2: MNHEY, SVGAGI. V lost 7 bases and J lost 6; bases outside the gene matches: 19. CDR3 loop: CASTAATYPGQGSEQYF. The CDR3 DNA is TGTGCCAGCACAGCTGCGACCTATCCGGGACAGGGCAGCGAGCAGTACTTC.

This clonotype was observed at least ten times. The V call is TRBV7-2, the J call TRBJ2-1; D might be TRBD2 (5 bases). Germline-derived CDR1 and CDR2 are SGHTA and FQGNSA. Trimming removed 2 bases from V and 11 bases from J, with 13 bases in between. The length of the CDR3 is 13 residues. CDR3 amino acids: CASSLRQEVQQFF. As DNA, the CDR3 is TGTGCCAGCAGCTTACGGCAGGAGGTACAGCAGTTCTTC. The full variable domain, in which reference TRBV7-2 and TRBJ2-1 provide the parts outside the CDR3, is GAGVSQSPSNKVTEKGKDVELRCDPISGHTALYWYRQSLGQGLEFLIYFQGNSAPDKSGLPSDRFSAERTGGSVSTLTIQRTQQEDSAVYLCASSLRQEVQQFFGPGTRLTVL.

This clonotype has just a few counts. The CDR3 DNA sequence: TGTGCCAGCAGCCAAGATTTCAGGGGTTTCACAGATACGCAGTATTTT. It translates to CASSQDFRGFTDTQYF. The chain links TRBV3-1 to TRBJ2-3; a possible D gene is TRBD1 (6 bases). CDR1 LGHDT and CDR2 YNNKEL come from the germline V gene (reference sequence). The CDR3 extends over 16 amino acids. Trimming left V 0 bases short and J 2 bases short, with 12 bases between.

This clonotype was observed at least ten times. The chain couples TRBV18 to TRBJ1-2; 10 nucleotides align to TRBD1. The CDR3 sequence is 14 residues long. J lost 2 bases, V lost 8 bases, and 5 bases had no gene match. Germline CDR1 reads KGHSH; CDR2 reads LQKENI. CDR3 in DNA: TGTGCCAGCGCGGAGGGACAGGGGAACTATGGCTACACCTTC. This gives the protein CASAEGQGNYGYTF. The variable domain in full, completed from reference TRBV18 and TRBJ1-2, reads NAGVMQNPRHLVRRRGQEARLRCSPMKGHSHVYWYRQLPEEGLKFMVYLQKENIIDESGMPKERFSAEFPKEGPSILRIQQVVRGDSAAYFCASAEGQGNYGYTFGSGTRLTVV.

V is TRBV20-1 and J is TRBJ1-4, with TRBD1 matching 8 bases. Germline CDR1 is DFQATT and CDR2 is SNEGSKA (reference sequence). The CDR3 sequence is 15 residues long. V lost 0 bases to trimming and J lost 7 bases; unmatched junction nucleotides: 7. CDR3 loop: CSARDPTGAGEKLFF. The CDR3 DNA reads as TGCAGTGCTAGAGATCCGACAGGGGCCGGTGAAAAACTGTTTTTT.

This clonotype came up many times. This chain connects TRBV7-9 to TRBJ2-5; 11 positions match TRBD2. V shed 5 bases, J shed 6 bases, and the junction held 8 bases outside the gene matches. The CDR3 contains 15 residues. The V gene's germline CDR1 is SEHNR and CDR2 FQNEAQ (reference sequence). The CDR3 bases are TGTGCCAGCAGCCATAGCGGGGGGGCCGCAAAGACCCAGTACTTC. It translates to CASSHSGGAAKTQYF.

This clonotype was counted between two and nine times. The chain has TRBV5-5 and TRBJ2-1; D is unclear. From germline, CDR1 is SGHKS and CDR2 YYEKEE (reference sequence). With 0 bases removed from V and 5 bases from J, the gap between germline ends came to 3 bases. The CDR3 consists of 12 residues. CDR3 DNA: TGTGCCAGCAGCTTGGCGGACAATGAGCAGTTCTTC. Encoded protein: CASSLADNEQFF.

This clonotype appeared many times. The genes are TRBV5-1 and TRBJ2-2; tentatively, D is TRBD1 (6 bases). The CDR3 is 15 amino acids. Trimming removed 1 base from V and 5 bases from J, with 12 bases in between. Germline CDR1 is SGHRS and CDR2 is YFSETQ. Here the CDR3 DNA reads TGCGCCAGCAGCTTGCAGGGGTTCGAGACCGGGGAGCTGTTTTTT. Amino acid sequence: CASSLQGFETGELFF.

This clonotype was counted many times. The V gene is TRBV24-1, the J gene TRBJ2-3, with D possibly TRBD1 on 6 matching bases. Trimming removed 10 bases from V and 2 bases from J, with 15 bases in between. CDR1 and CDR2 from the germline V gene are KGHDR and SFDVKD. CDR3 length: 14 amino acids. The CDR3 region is CATGLQGNTDTQYF. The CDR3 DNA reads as TGTGCCACGGGTTTACAGGGAAACACAGATACGCAGTATTTT.

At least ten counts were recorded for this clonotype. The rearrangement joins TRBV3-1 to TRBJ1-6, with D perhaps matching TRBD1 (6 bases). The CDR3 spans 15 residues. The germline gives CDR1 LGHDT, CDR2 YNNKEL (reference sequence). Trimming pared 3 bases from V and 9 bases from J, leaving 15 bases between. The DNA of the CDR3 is TGTGCCAGCAGCCACTGGACAGATAAAGGTTCACCCCTCCACTTT. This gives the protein CASSHWTDKGSPLHF.

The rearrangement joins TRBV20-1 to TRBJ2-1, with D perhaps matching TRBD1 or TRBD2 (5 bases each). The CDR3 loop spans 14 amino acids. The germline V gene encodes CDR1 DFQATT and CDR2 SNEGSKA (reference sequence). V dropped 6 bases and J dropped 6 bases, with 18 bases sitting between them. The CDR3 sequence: CSATARGRPNEQFF. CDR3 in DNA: TGCAGTGCAACAGCCCGGGGACGTCCCAATGAGCAGTTCTTC.

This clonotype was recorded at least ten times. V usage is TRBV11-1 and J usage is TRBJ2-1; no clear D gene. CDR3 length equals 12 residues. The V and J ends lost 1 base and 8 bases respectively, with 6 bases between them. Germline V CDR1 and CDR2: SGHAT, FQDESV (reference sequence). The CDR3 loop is CASSLESHEQFF. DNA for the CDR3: TGTGCCAGCAGCTTAGAATCGCATGAGCAGTTCTTC.

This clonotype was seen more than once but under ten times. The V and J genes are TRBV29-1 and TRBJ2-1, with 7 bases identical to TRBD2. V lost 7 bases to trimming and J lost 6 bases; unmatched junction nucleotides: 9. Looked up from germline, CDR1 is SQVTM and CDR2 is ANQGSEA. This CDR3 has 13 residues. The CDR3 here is CSGTRGSVNEQFF. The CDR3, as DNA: TGCAGCGGGACTAGGGGTAGTGTCAATGAGCAGTTCTTC.

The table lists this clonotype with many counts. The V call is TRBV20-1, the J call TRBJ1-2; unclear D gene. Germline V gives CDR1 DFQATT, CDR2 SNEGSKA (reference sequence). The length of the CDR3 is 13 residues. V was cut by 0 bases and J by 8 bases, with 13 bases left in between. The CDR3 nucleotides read TGCAGTGCTAGAGATCTACAGCGGAAAGGCTACACCTTC. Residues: CSARDLQRKGYTF.

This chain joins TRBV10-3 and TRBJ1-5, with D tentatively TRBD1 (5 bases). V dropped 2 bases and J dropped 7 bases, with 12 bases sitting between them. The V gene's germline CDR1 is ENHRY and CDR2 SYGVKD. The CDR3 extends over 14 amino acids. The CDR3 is CAISEGGVGQPQHF. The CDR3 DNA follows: TGTGCCATCAGTGAGGGGGGAGTGGGACAGCCCCAGCATTTT.

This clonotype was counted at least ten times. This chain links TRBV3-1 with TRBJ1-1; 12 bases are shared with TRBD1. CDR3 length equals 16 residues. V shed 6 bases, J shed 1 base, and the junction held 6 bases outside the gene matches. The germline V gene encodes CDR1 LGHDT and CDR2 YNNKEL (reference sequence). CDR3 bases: TGTGCCAGCAGAATGGGACAGGGGGCTTGGAACACTGAAGCTTTCTTT. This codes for CASRMGQGAWNTEAFF.

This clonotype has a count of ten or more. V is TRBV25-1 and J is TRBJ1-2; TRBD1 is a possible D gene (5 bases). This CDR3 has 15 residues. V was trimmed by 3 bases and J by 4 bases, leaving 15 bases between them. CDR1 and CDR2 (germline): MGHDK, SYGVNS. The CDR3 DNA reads TGTGCCAGCAGTGACCCCGCAGGGTTGGGCTATGGCTACACCTTC. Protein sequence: CASSDPAGLGYGYTF.

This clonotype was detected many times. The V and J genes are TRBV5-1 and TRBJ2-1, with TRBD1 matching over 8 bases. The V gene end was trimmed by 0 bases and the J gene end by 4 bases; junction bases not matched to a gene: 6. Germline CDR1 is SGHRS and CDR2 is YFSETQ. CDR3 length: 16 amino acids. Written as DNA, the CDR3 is TGCGCCAGCAGCTTGGCGGCAGGGGGCCTTTACAATGAGCAGTTCTTC. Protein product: CASSLAAGGLYNEQFF.

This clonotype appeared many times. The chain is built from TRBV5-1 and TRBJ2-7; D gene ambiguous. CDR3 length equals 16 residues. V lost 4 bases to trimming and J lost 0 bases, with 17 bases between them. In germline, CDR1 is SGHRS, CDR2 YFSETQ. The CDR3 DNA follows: TGCGCCAGCAGCCCGACTGGGGTAAGGATCTCCTACGAGCAGTACTTC. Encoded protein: CASSPTGVRISYEQYF.

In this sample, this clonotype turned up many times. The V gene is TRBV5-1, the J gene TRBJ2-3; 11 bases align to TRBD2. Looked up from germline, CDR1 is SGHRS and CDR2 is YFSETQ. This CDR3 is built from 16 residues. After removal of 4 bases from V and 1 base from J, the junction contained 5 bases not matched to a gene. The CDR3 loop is CASSRLAGGRTDTQYF. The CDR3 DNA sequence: TGCGCCAGCAGCCGGCTAGCGGGGGGACGCACAGATACGCAGTATTTT. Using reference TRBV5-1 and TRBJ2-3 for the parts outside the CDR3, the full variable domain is KAGVTQTPRYLIKTRGQQVTLSCSPISGHRSVSWYQQTPGQGLQFLFEYFSETQRNKGNFPGRFSGRQFSNSRSEMNVSTLELGDSALYLCASSRLAGGRTDTQYFGPGTRLTVL.

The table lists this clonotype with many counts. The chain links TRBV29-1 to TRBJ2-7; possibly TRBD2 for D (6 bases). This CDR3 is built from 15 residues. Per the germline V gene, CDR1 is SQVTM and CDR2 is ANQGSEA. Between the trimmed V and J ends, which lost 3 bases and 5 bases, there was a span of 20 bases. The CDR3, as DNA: TGCAGCGTTGAGGGGGGACGAATGGGCCGGGACGAGCAGTACTTC. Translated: CSVEGGRMGRDEQYF.

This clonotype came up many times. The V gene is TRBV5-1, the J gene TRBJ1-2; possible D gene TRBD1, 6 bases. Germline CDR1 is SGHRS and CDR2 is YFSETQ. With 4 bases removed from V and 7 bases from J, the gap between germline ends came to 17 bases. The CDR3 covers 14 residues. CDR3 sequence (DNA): TGCGCCAGCAGCCCGGGCGGGACACTCTTTGGCTACACCTTC. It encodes CASSPGGTLFGYTF.

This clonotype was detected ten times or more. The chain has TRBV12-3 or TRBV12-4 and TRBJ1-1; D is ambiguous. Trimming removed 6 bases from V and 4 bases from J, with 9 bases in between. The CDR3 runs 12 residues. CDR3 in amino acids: CASSRWGTEAFF. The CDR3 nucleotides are TGTGCCAGCAGCCGGTGGGGCACTGAAGCTTTCTTT.

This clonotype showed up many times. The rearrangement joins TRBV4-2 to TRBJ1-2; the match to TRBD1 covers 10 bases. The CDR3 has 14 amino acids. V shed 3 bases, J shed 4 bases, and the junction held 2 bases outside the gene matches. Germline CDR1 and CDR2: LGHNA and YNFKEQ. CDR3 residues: CASSQGDRGYGYTF. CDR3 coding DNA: TGTGCCAGCAGCCAGGGGGACAGGGGCTATGGCTACACCTTC.

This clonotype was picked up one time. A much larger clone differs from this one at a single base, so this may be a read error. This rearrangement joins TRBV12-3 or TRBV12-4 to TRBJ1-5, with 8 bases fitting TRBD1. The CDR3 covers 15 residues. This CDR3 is CASRRQGTGNQLQHF. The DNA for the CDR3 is TGTGCCAGCAGGCGACAGGGGACTGGCAATCAGCTCCAGCATTTT.